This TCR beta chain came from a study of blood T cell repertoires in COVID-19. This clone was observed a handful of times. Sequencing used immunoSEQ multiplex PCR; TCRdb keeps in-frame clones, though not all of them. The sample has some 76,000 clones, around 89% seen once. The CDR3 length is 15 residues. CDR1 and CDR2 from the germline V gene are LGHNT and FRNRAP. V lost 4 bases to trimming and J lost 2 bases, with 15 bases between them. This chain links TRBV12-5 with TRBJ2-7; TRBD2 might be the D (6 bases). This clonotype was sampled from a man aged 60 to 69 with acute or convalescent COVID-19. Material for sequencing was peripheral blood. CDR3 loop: CASGSGLLSTYEQYF. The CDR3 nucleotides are TGTGCTAGTGGTTCGGGACTCCTGAGTACCTACGAGCAGTACTTC.